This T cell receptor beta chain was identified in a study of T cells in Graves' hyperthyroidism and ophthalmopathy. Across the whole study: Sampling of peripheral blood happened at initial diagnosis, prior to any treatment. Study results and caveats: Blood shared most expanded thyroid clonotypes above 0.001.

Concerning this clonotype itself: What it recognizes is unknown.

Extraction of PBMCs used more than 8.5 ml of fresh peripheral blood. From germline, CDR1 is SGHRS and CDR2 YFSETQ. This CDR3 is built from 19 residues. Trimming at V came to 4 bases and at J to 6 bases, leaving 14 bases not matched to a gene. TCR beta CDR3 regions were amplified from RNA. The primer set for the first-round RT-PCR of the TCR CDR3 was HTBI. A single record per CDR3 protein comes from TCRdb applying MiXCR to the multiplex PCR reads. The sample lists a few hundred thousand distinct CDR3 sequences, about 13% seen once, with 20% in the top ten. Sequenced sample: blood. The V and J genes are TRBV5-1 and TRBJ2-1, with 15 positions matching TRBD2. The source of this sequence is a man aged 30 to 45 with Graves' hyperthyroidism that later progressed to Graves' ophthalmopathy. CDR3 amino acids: CASSLSGTSGGKRVNEQFF. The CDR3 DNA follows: TGCGCCAGCAGCCTGTCCGGGACTAGCGGGGGGAAGAGAGTCAATGAGCAGTTCTTC.